This T cell receptor (beta chain) came from a study of cytomegalovirus exposure and HLA in healthy donors. CDR1 and CDR2 (germline): DFQATT, SNEGSKA (reference sequence). V was clipped by 6 bases and J by 6 bases; unmatched bases: 1. This CDR3 comprises 11 residues. This clone came up once. Assay: immunoSEQ multiplex PCR; the TCRdb copy retains only in-frame clones and omits some. There are about 65,000 clones in the sample; 92% occur only once, and 1% to 1.5% lies in the top ten. Sequencing was carried out using PBMCs. This receptor was obtained from a woman aged 18 to 35 in good health and CMV-seronegative. This sequence joins TRBV20-1 and TRBJ1-4; 7 bases agree with TRBD1. CDR3 residues: CSAGTDEKLFF. The CDR3 nucleotides are TGCAGTGCAGGGACAGATGAAAAACTGTTTTTT.